The subject of this entry is one T cell receptor beta chain. Its cognate antigen is unknown. Expansion with viral peptide pools was applied to antigen-specific CD4+ T cells by the ViraFEST assay prior to sequencing. Scientists isolated CD4+ T cells after an approximately ten-day culture period ended. Among the vaccine recipients, none had a prior SARS-CoV-2 infection, and nucleocapsid antibodies were negative. Cells had half their medium changed to IL-2 medium on days 3 and 7. With 4 bases removed from V and 5 bases from J, the gap between germline ends came to 11 bases. CDR3 length: 13 amino acids. Germline V CDR1 and CDR2: SGHDN, FVKESK. TCRdb's copy holds only in-frame clones and misses some; the assay was immunoSEQ multiplex PCR. The sample shows 68,000 or so clones, 75% to 90% of them seen only once. This specimen comes from a study of vaccination effects on CD4 cells after COVID-19. Overall study context: Participants were vaccinated with two doses of either the BNT162b2 or mRNA-1273 vaccine.

Study findings and constraints: The study dataset contains few convalescent patients and includes no early post-infection timepoints.

The starting material was CD4+ T cells from PBMCs cultured with SARS-CoV-2 spike peptides, obtained before COVID-19 vaccination. The chain couples TRBV14 to TRBJ2-5, with a possible D match to TRBD1 (5 bases). This clonotype was obtained from a human donor who received a COVID-19 vaccine. CDR3 nucleotides: TGTGCCAGCAGCCGTCAGGGTCTCGAGACCCAGTACTTC. It yields the protein CASSRQGLETQYF.